Each of the 24 T cell receptor beta chains below was sequenced from the same sample in a study of blood T cell repertoires in COVID-19. Assay used: immunoSEQ multiplex PCR; TCRdb lists only in-frame clones, some missing. This sample has about 96,000 clones, with around 90% found just once. Material for sequencing was peripheral blood. The origin of the receptors is a human donor with COVID-19, enrolled during active disease. The donor label of this sample is uncertain.

The rearrangement joins TRBV14 to TRBJ1-2, with D hard to call. This CDR3 has 16 amino acids. CDR1 and CDR2 from the germline V gene are SGHDN and FVKESK. The V gene lost 1 base and the J gene lost 5 bases, with 17 bases spanning the gap. CDR3 protein: CASSQGLTRGWYGYTF. The CDR3 DNA is TGTGCCAGCAGCCAAGGGTTGACGCGGGGTTGGTATGGCTACACCTTC.

As DNA, the CDR3 is TGCAGCGTCAAGGGTACTAGCGGAATCAATGAGCAGTTCTTC. Translation gives CSVKGTSGINEQFF. The V gene is TRBV29-1, the J gene TRBJ2-1; 8 bases map to TRBD2. The CDR3 consists of 14 residues. In germline, CDR1 is SQVTM, CDR2 ANQGSEA. Losses at the gene ends were 6 bases for V and 6 bases for J; bases not matched to a gene: 10.

V usage is TRBV6-6 and J usage is TRBJ1-4; D is undetermined. The V end lost 5 bases, the J end lost 3 bases, and 13 bases lay between the germline ends. The CDR3 contains 15 residues. CDR1 is MNHNY, CDR2 SVGAGI, per germline (reference sequence). Here the CDR3 DNA reads TGTGCCAGCAGTCTGACGAGGGATGCTAATGAAAAACTGTTTTTT. Protein sequence: CASSLTRDANEKLFF.

V is TRBV11-3 and J is TRBJ2-2; D not certain. The V gene lost 1 base and the J gene lost 8 bases, with 11 bases spanning the gap. This CDR3 contains 14 residues. CDR1 SGHNT and CDR2 YENEEA come from the germline V gene. The CDR3 loop is CASSLGKETGELFF. The CDR3 coding sequence is TGTGCCAGCAGCTTAGGAAAGGAGACGGGGGAGCTGTTTTTT.

The rearrangement uses TRBV9 and TRBJ2-1; 9 bases fit TRBD2. The CDR3 has 16 amino acids. J gave up 4 bases and V 4 bases, and 9 bases lay outside the gene matches. Germline loops: CDR1 SGDLS, CDR2 YYNGEE. The CDR3: CASSPQPRGGYNEQFF. CDR3 in DNA: TGTGCCAGCAGCCCCCAACCGCGGGGGGGTTACAATGAGCAGTTCTTC.

V usage is TRBV5-6 and J usage is TRBJ1-5, with 9 bases matching TRBD1. The V gene end was trimmed by 2 bases and the J gene end by 4 bases; junction bases not matched to a gene: 10. This CDR3 comprises 17 residues. In germline, CDR1 is SGHDT, CDR2 YYEEEE. CDR3 nucleotides: TGTGCCAGCAGCTTCAGAGCGGACGGGACAGGGAATCAGCCCCAGCATTTT. This gives the protein CASSFRADGTGNQPQHF.

This clone was seen once. This chain uses TRBV18 with TRBJ1-1; 7 bases are shared with TRBD1. Per the germline V gene, CDR1 is KGHSH and CDR2 is LQKENI. The trim removed 1 base at V and 1 base at J, leaving 6 bases unmatched. CDR3 length: 16 residues. CDR3 region: CASSPQQGKENTEAFF. Here the CDR3 DNA reads TGTGCCAGCTCACCACAACAGGGGAAGGAGAACACTGAAGCTTTCTTT.

The count of this clone is one. CDR3: CASRSRDWGYEQYF. The CDR3 nucleotides are TGTGCCAGCCGTAGCCGGGACTGGGGATACGAGCAGTACTTC. The rearrangement joins TRBV2 to TRBJ2-7, with D possibly TRBD2 on 6 matching bases. The V and J ends lost 8 bases and 4 bases respectively, with 18 bases between them. The CDR3 extends over 14 amino acids. Germline CDR1 and CDR2: SNHLY and FYNNEI. Combining the CDR3 with reference TRBV2 and TRBJ2-7 gives the whole variable domain EPEVTQTPSHQVTQMGQEVILRCVPISNHLYFYWYRQILGQKVEFLVSFYNNEISEKSEIFDDQFSVERPDGSNFTLKIRSTKLEDSAMYFCASRSRDWGYEQYFGPGTRLTVT.

This clone was recorded once. This sequence joins TRBV19 and TRBJ1-2; D perhaps matches TRBD1 (5 bases). Germline V lookup: CDR1 LNHDA, CDR2 SQIVND (reference sequence). There are 16 residues in the CDR3. V was pared by 3 bases and J by 3 bases, with 17 bases between. CDR3 DNA sequence: TGTGCCAGTAGTATGGGGGACGGGAGCCGCGACTATGGCTACACCTTC. Residues: CASSMGDGSRDYGYTF.

The V call is TRBV13, the J call TRBJ2-3; D is ambiguous. Trimming pared 5 bases from V and 5 bases from J, leaving 17 bases between. The CDR3 totals 15 residues. CDR1 PRHDT and CDR2 FYEKMQ come from the germline V gene (reference sequence). In DNA form, the CDR3 reads TGTGCCAGCAGCACTTTAATGTCGGGTAGAGATACGCAGTATTTT. Its translation: CASSTLMSGRDTQYF.

The chain carries TRBV10-3 and TRBJ2-2, with 10 bases matching TRBD2. V lost 0 bases, J lost 5 bases, and 6 bases stayed unmatched. Germline CDR1 and CDR2: ENHRY and SYGVKD. The CDR3 covers 17 residues. CDR3 DNA sequence: TGTGCCATCAGTGAGTCGAATCTAGCGGGGGAGACCGGGGAGCTGTTTTTT. It yields the protein CAISESNLAGETGELFF.

The CDR3 bases are TGTGCCAGCAGAAGGGACAGGGGAAACAATGAGCAGTTCTTC. The encoded protein is CASRRDRGNNEQFF. V gene TRBV6-4 combines with J gene TRBJ2-1; 10 positions match TRBD1. The germline V gene encodes CDR1 MRHNA and CDR2 SNTAGT. The CDR3 totals 14 residues. J lost 5 bases, V lost 6 bases, and 4 bases had no gene match.

The chain couples TRBV12-3 or TRBV12-4 to TRBJ1-5; D call uncertain. CDR3 length equals 13 residues. V was shortened by 6 bases and J by 5 bases, with 11 bases between the two germline ends. The CDR3: CASSPLIDQPQHF. The CDR3 DNA follows: TGTGCCAGCAGCCCCTTGATAGATCAGCCCCAGCATTTT.

This clone was recorded once. The J gene is TRBJ1-5, the V gene TRBV6-2 or TRBV6-3, with 7 bases aligning to TRBD1. Germline CDR1 is MNHEY and CDR2 is SVGEGT. The CDR3 consists of 19 residues. With 5 bases clipped from V and 1 base from J, the junction kept 17 bases outside the gene matches. As DNA, the CDR3 is TGTGCCAGCAGTCGGACACCCACAGGGGTTTGGGGAAGCAATCAGCCCCAGCATTTT. Translation: CASSRTPTGVWGSNQPQHF.

This chain uses TRBV18 with TRBJ2-3; tentatively, D is TRBD2 (5 bases). CDR1 is KGHSH and CDR2 is LQKENI in the germline V gene. This CDR3 has 18 residues. V was pared by 0 bases and J by 1 base, with 17 bases between. The CDR3 DNA reads as TGTGCCAGCTCACCACCGAGAGGGTGGGATGGTGGCACAGATACGCAGTATTTT. It specifies CASSPPRGWDGGTDTQYF.

The rearrangement joins TRBV6-1 to TRBJ2-7; tentative D call: TRBD1 (5 bases). V lost 1 base and J lost 5, with 9 bases in between. The CDR3 length is 13 residues. CDR1 MNHNS and CDR2 SASEGT come from the germline V gene. The CDR3 sequence: CASSEGRAHEQYF. CDR3 DNA: TGTGCCAGCAGTGAAGGCAGGGCCCACGAGCAGTACTTC.

The gene calls are TRBV7-3 and TRBJ2-1; 7 bases fit TRBD1. V gave up 4 bases and J gave up 9 bases; unmatched junction bases: 3. The CDR3 consists of 12 residues. Germline CDR1 and CDR2: SGHTA and FQGTGA. CDR3 residues: CASSSQGSEQFF. In nucleotides, the CDR3 is TGTGCCAGCAGCTCACAGGGGTCTGAGCAGTTCTTC. The variable domain in full, with the rest retrieved from reference TRBV7-3 and TRBJ2-1, is GAGVSQTPSNKVTEKGKYVELRCDPISGHTALYWYRQSLGQGPEFLIYFQGTGAADDSGLPNDRFFAVRPEGSVSTLKIQRTERGDSAVYLCASSSQGSEQFFGPGTRLTVL.

In its sample, this clone was seen a few times. CDR3 sequence: CASRDRENTEAFF. The CDR3 DNA follows: TGTGCCAGCCGGGACAGGGAGAACACTGAAGCTTTCTTT. The chain links TRBV6-5 to TRBJ1-1; 9 bases are a match to TRBD1. The CDR3 has 13 residues. The trim removed 8 bases at V and 1 base at J, leaving 2 bases unmatched. CDR1 and CDR2 (germline): MNHEY, SVGAGI.

CDR3 region: CASRQTGGSGNTIYF. The DNA for the CDR3 is TGTGCCAGCAGGCAAACGGGGGGTTCGGGAAACACCATATATTTT. The gene calls are TRBV6-5 and TRBJ1-3, with D possibly TRBD1 on 5 matching bases. Between the trimmed V and J ends, which lost 6 bases and 4 bases, there was a span of 16 bases. The germline V gene has CDR1 MNHEY and CDR2 SVGAGI. The CDR3 is 15 residues long.

The genes are TRBV6-5 and TRBJ2-7, with 7 bases fitting TRBD1. The CDR3 loop spans 14 amino acids. Per germline, CDR1 MNHEY and CDR2 SVGAGI. With 5 bases clipped from V and 2 bases from J, the junction kept 6 bases outside the gene matches. The CDR3 sequence is CASSIGTEPYEQYF. The CDR3 coding sequence is TGTGCCAGCAGTATTGGGACAGAGCCCTACGAGCAGTACTTC.

J is TRBJ2-5 and V is TRBV19; 9 bases are a match to TRBD2. V lost 2 bases, J lost 1 base, and 11 bases stayed unmatched. The germline CDR1 and CDR2 sequences are LNHDA and SQIVND (reference sequence). The CDR3 is made up of 18 amino acids. CDR3 DNA sequence: TGTGCCAGTAGTATAAGGCCCAGTAGCGGGGGACTCCAAGAGACCCAGTACTTC. It encodes CASSIRPSSGGLQETQYF.

The chain uses TRBV18 and TRBJ1-1, with D tentatively TRBD1 (5 bases). Germline-derived CDR1 and CDR2 are KGHSH and LQKENI. The V and J ends lost 3 bases and 0 bases respectively, with 17 bases between them. The CDR3 covers 17 residues. CDR3 sequence reads: CASSPRRVGGMNTEAFF. The CDR3 region has the DNA TGTGCCAGCTCACCCCGGCGTGTGGGGGGAATGAACACTGAAGCTTTCTTT.

The gene calls are TRBV2 and TRBJ2-5, with D hard to call. Germline CDR1 is SNHLY and CDR2 is FYNNEI. Trimming removed 10 bases from V and 5 bases from J, with 11 bases in between. The CDR3 contains 11 residues. The CDR3 region has the DNA TGTGCCACCTCACAGAAGGAGACCCAGTACTTC. This sequence encodes CATSQKETQYF.

This rearrangement joins TRBV28 to TRBJ2-1, with 16 bases that match TRBD2. Trimming took 2 bases from V and 0 from J; bases not matched to a gene: 16. The CDR3 has 23 residues. CDR1 and CDR2 from the germline V gene are MDHEN and SYDVKM. The CDR3 DNA reads TGTGCCAGCAGTTTACCGGGACTAGCGGGAGGGCTTCCGTTCACCCGCTCCTACAATGAGCAGTTCTTC. Translation: CASSLPGLAGGLPFTRSYNEQFF.